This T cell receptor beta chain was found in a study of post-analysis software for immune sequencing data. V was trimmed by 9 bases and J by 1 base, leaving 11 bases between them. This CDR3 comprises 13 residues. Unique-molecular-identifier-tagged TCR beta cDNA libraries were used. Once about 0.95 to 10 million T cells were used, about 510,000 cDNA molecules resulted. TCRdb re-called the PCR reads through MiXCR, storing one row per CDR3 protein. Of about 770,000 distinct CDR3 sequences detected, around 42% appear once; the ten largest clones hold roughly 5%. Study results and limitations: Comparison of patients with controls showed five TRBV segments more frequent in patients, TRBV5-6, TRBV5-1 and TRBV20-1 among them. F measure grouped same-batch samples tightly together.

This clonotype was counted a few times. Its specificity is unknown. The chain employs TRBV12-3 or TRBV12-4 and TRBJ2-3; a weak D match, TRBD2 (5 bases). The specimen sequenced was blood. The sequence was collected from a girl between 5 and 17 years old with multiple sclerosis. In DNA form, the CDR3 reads TGTGCCAGTGGGGAGACGGGCACAGATACGCAGTATTTT. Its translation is CASGETGTDTQYF.